These T cell receptor gamma chains were read from a single sample in a study of gamma-delta T cells after stem cell transplantation. TCRdb applied CATT to the RT-PCR reads for clone calling. The sample has about 380 gamma-chain clones, 4% to 5% seen once. Specimen: gamma-delta T cells. The receptors stem from a human donor. It is not recorded whose cells these are; they may come from a transplant donor. CDR3s include the opening cysteine and the closing phenylalanine or tryptophan. Part of the rows lack a size; the others show once, few, many or a class for expanded clones.

len: 13
abundance: once
j_gene: TRGJP
v_gene: TRGV9
CDR3aa: CALWEVIELGKVF
CDR3nt: TGTGCCTTGTGGGAGGTGATAGAGTTGGGCAAGGTATTT

len: 16
abundance: hyperexpanded
j_gene: TRGJP
v_gene: TRGV9
CDR3aa: CALWEVKELGKKIKVF
CDR3nt: TGTGCCTTGTGGGAGGTGAAAGAGTTGGGCAAAAAAATCAAGGTATTT

len: 15
abundance: large
j_gene: TRGJP
v_gene: TRGV9
CDR3aa: CALWEVKLGKKIKVF
CDR3nt: TGTGCCTTGTGGGAGGTGAAGTTGGGCAAAAAAATCAAGGTATTT

len: 16
abundance: hyperexpanded
j_gene: TRGJP
v_gene: TRGV9
CDR3aa: CALWEVIELGKKIKVF
CDR3nt: TGTGCCTTGTGGGAGGTGATAGAGTTGGGCAAAAAAATCAAGGTATTT

len: 17
abundance: large
j_gene: TRGJP
v_gene: TRGV9
CDR3aa: CALWEVPQELGKKIKVF
CDR3nt: TGTGCCTTGTGGGAGGTGCCTCAAGAGTTGGGCAAAAAAATCAAGGTATTT

len: 11
abundance: NA
j_gene: TRGJ1/TRGJ2
v_gene: TRGV4
CDR3aa: CATWDGRGKLF
CDR3nt: TGTGCCACCTGGGATGGTCGTGGGAAACTCTTT

len: 15
abundance: medium-sized
j_gene: TRGJP
v_gene: TRGV9
CDR3aa: CALWESELGKKIKVF
CDR3nt: TGTGCCTTGTGGGAGTCCGAGTTGGGCAAAAAAATCAAGGTATTT

len: 17
abundance: large
j_gene: TRGJP
v_gene: TRGV9
CDR3aa: CALWVSLEELGKKIKVF
CDR3nt: TGTGCCTTGTGGGTTTCGTTAGAAGAGTTGGGCAAAAAAATCAAGGTATTT

len: 14
abundance: NA
j_gene: TRGJ1/TRGJ2
v_gene: TRGV2
CDR3aa: CATWDGLEDNKKLF
CDR3nt: TGTGCCACCTGGGACGGACTTGAAGATAATAAGAAACTCTTT

len: 14
abundance: few
j_gene: TRGJ1/TRGJ2
v_gene: TRGV9
CDR3aa: CALWEPPPTLKKLF
CDR3nt: TGTGCCTTGTGGGAGCCACCTCCAACACTGAAGAAACTCTTT

len: 16
abundance: hyperexpanded
j_gene: TRGJP
v_gene: TRGV9
CDR3aa: CALWEVQELGKKIKVF
CDR3nt: TGTGCCTTGTGGGAGGTGCAAGAGTTGGGCAAAAAAATCAAGGTATTT

len: 17
abundance: hyperexpanded
j_gene: TRGJP
v_gene: TRGV9
CDR3aa: CALWEALQELGKKIKVF
CDR3nt: TGTGCCTTGTGGGAGGCCTTGCAAGAGTTGGGCAAAAAAATCAAGGTATTT

len: 13
abundance: few
j_gene: TRGJ1/TRGJ2
v_gene: TRGV2
CDR3aa: CATWIRNYYKKLF
CDR3nt: TGTGCCACCTGGATCCGGAATTATTATAAGAAACTCTTT

len: 16
abundance: large
j_gene: TRGJP
v_gene: TRGV9
CDR3aa: CALWDSQELGKKIKVF
CDR3nt: TGTGCCTTGTGGGACTCTCAAGAGTTGGGCAAAAAAATCAAGGTATTT

len: 22
abundance: large
j_gene: TRGJP
v_gene: TRGV9
CDR3aa: CALWEVQGVQRSRELGKKIKVF
CDR3nt: TGTGCCTTGTGGGAGGTGCAAGGGGTGCAACGGAGCCGGGAGTTGGGCAAAAAAATCAAGGTATTT

len: 10
abundance: large
j_gene: TRGJ1/TRGJ2
v_gene: TRGV4
CDR3aa: CATPYYKKLF
CDR3nt: TGTGCCACCCCCTATTATAAGAAACTCTTT

len: 12
abundance: few
j_gene: TRGJ1/TRGJ2
v_gene: TRGV9
CDR3aa: CALSLGRYKKLF
CDR3nt: TGTGCCTTATCCCTTGGACGTTATAAGAAACTCTTT

len: 16
abundance: hyperexpanded
j_gene: TRGJP
v_gene: TRGV9
CDR3aa: CALWEVGELGKKIKVF
CDR3nt: TGTGCCTTGTGGGAGGTGGGAGAGTTGGGCAAAAAAATCAAGGTATTT

len: 15
abundance: large
j_gene: TRGJP
v_gene: TRGV9
CDR3aa: CALWEVELGKKIKVF
CDR3nt: TGTGCCTTGTGGGAGGTGGAGTTGGGCAAAAAAATCAAGGTATTT

len: 16
abundance: large
j_gene: TRGJP
v_gene: TRGV9
CDR3aa: CALWEVNELGKKIKVF
CDR3nt: TGTGCCTTGTGGGAGGTGAACGAGTTGGGCAAAAAAATCAAGGTATTT

len: 17
abundance: large
j_gene: TRGJP
v_gene: TRGV9
CDR3aa: CALWEVPAELGKKIKVF
CDR3nt: TGTGCCTTGTGGGAGGTTCCCGCAGAGTTGGGCAAAAAAATCAAGGTATTT

len: 16
abundance: large
j_gene: TRGJP
v_gene: TRGV9
CDR3aa: CALWEVQQLGKKIKVF
CDR3nt: TGTGCCTTGTGGGAGGTGCAACAGTTGGGCAAAAAAATCAAGGTATTT

len: 16
abundance: few
j_gene: TRGJP
v_gene: TRGV9
CDR3aa: CALWESQELGKKIKVF
CDR3nt: TGTGCCTTGTGGGAAAGCCAAGAGTTGGGCAAAAAAATCAAGGTATTT

len: 16
abundance: hyperexpanded
j_gene: TRGJP
v_gene: TRGV9
CDR3aa: CALWEVGQLGKKIKVF
CDR3nt: TGTGCCTTGTGGGAGGTGGGACAGTTGGGCAAAAAAATCAAGGTATTT

len: 16
abundance: large
j_gene: TRGJP
v_gene: TRGV9
CDR3aa: CALWEGQELGKKIKVF
CDR3nt: TGTGCCTTGTGGGAGGGTCAAGAGTTGGGCAAAAAAATCAAGGTATTT

len: 13
abundance: hyperexpanded
j_gene: TRGJ1/TRGJ2
v_gene: TRGV2
CDR3aa: CATWDGPYYKKLF
CDR3nt: TGTGCCACCTGGGACGGGCCCTATTATAAGAAACTCTTT

len: 16
abundance: NA
j_gene: TRGJP
v_gene: TRGV9
CDR3aa: CALWELQELGKKIKVF
CDR3nt: TGTGCCTTGTGGGAGCTACAAGAGCTGGGCAAGAAAATCAAGGTATTT